Listed below are T cell receptor beta chains from one sample, sequenced in a study of cytomegalovirus exposure and HLA in healthy donors. Data came from immunoSEQ multiplex PCR; TCRdb stores just in-frame clones and leaves some out. In the table there are more than 95,000 clones, 8% to 11% of which are singletons. Sequencing used PBMCs. All receptors derive from a woman aged 18-30 years in good health and CMV-seropositive. Each CDR3 is given with its conserved first and last residue. Fields, in order: V gene, clone size, D gene, J gene, CDR3 DNA, CDR3 protein. A D gene is named only where the DNA matches it firmly. Clone size appears in some rows only: once, few, many, or a class for an expanded clone.

V: TRBV19
size: NA
D: TRBD1
J: TRBJ1-5
DNA: TGTGCCAGTAGTAGACTTAATACAGGGGACAATCAGCCCCAGCATTTT
CDR3: CASSRLNTGDNQPQHF

V: TRBV19
size: many
D: NA
J: TRBJ1-2
DNA: TGTGCCAGTAGTGAAGAGGAGTACTATGGCTACACCTTC
CDR3: CASSEEEYYGYTF

V: TRBV7-6
size: few
D: NA
J: TRBJ2-7
DNA: TGTGCCAGCAGCCCAGCCCGTGGGGCGGAGCAGTACTTC
CDR3: CASSPARGAEQYF

V: TRBV6-5
size: NA
D: NA
J: TRBJ2-1
DNA: TGTGCCAGCAGAAAACTGGGGCAGGGCTACAATGAGCAGTTCTTC
CDR3: CASRKLGQGYNEQFF

V: TRBV27
size: NA
D: TRBD1
J: TRBJ1-2
DNA: TGTGCCAGCAGTCCCCTACCAGGGACAGGGTTGGAGTATGGCTACACCTTC
CDR3: CASSPLPGTGLEYGYTF

V: TRBV11-3
size: NA
D: TRBD2
J: TRBJ2-1
DNA: TGTGCCAGCAGCCTCGGACTAGCGGGAATGGGGAACAATGAGCAGTTCTTC
CDR3: CASSLGLAGMGNNEQFF

V: TRBV29-1
size: NA
D: NA
J: TRBJ1-2
DNA: TGCAGCGTTGACACAGGGTGGGACGGCTACACCTTC
CDR3: CSVDTGWDGYTF

V: TRBV9
size: NA
D: TRBD1
J: TRBJ1-5
DNA: TGTGCCAGCAGCGTGGGGGACAGCTATCAGCCCCAGCATTTT
CDR3: CASSVGDSYQPQHF

V: TRBV7-9
size: few
D: TRBD1
J: TRBJ1-2
DNA: TGTGCTGACCAGGATGTTCGGACAGGGAATCTCTATGGCTACACCTTC
CDR3: CADQDVRTGNLYGYTF

V: TRBV6-1
size: few
D: TRBD1
J: TRBJ1-3
DNA: TGTGCCAGCCAACTGGACAGGGGTTTTGGAAACACCATATATTTT
CDR3: CASQLDRGFGNTIYF

V: TRBV4-1
size: NA
D: TRBD2
J: TRBJ2-7
DNA: TGCGCCAGCAGTCGGCCCAATAGCGGGCTGACCTCCTACGAGCAGTACTTC
CDR3: CASSRPNSGLTSYEQYF

V: TRBV5-4
size: few
D: TRBD2
J: TRBJ2-7
DNA: TGTGCCAGCACCGCCTCCGGGACTAGCGGATACGAGCAGTACTTC
CDR3: CASTASGTSGYEQYF

V: TRBV7-2
size: few
D: NA
J: TRBJ2-7
DNA: TGTGCCAGCAGCTTGTGGGGCCCCAGCTCCTACGAGCAGTACTTC
CDR3: CASSLWGPSSYEQYF

V: TRBV30
size: NA
D: NA
J: TRBJ1-1
DNA: TGTGCCTGGAGTGTTAACATGCCGAACACTGAAGCTTTCTTT
CDR3: CAWSVNMPNTEAFF

V: TRBV6-4
size: NA
D: TRBD1
J: TRBJ1-2
DNA: TGTGCCAGCAGTGACTCGGGACAGGGTGGCTACACCTTC
CDR3: CASSDSGQGGYTF

V: TRBV6-5
size: NA
D: NA
J: TRBJ2-5
DNA: TGTGCCAGCAGTTACTACCTAAACCAAGAGACCCAGTACTTC
CDR3: CASSYYLNQETQYF

V: TRBV5-6
size: few
D: TRBD1
J: TRBJ2-5
DNA: TGTGCCAGCAGCTGGGGACAGGGGATTCAAGAGACCCAGTACTTC
CDR3: CASSWGQGIQETQYF

V: TRBV16
size: NA
D: NA
J: TRBJ2-7
DNA: TGTGCCAGCAGCCAATTCGTCGGTGTTAACGAGCAGTACTTC
CDR3: CASSQFVGVNEQYF

V: TRBV7-9
size: few
D: NA
J: TRBJ2-5
DNA: TGTGCCAGCAGCCAAGTAGTAGAGACCCAGTACTTC
CDR3: CASSQVVETQYF

V: TRBV5-4
size: few
D: TRBD1
J: TRBJ1-2
DNA: TGTGCCAGCAGCTTCAGGGACAGGGAGTCGGGGGGCTACACCTTC
CDR3: CASSFRDRESGGYTF

V: TRBV7-9
size: few
D: NA
J: TRBJ1-2
DNA: TGTGCCAGCAGCCTCCCGGGGGGTTATGATGGCTACACCTTC
CDR3: CASSLPGGYDGYTF

V: TRBV30
size: NA
D: NA
J: TRBJ1-2
DNA: TGTGCCGGGAGTGTATCCCCAGGGTATCCCACTGTAAGGGGCTACACCTTC
CDR3: CAGSVSPGYPTVRGYTF

V: TRBV6-5
size: few
D: NA
J: TRBJ1-1
DNA: TGTGCCAGCAGTTACCCTGGACGAGGGGCTTTCTTT
CDR3: CASSYPGRGAFF

V: TRBV18
size: NA
D: NA
J: TRBJ1-5
DNA: TGTGCCAGCTCACCCCTGGACAGCGCGTTTGGCAATCAGCCCCAGCATTTT
CDR3: CASSPLDSAFGNQPQHF

V: TRBV5-1
size: few
D: NA
J: TRBJ1-4
DNA: TGCGCCAGCAGCACTAGAGGGACAAAGAATGAAAAACTGTTTTTT
CDR3: CASSTRGTKNEKLFF

V: TRBV7-6
size: NA
D: TRBD1
J: TRBJ1-2
DNA: TGTGCCAGCAGCTCCGGACAGGTCCAAGGCTACACCTTC
CDR3: CASSSGQVQGYTF

V: TRBV6-5
size: few
D: NA
J: TRBJ2-7
DNA: TGTGCCAGCAGTAAACAGGGTTCCTACGACGAGCAGTACTTC
CDR3: CASSKQGSYDEQYF

V: TRBV7-6
size: NA
D: NA
J: TRBJ2-7
DNA: TGTGCCAGCAGCCCCTTTAGGGGTGGCGAGCAGTACTTC
CDR3: CASSPFRGGEQYF

V: TRBV13
size: NA
D: NA
J: TRBJ2-2
DNA: TGTGCCAGCAGCCCCCGTCGCGGGGAGCTGTTTTTT
CDR3: CASSPRRGELFF

V: TRBV30
size: NA
D: NA
J: TRBJ2-1
DNA: TGTGCCTGGAGTTCGGGATCCGGTCGCAATGAGCAGTTCTTC
CDR3: CAWSSGSGRNEQFF

V: TRBV11-2
size: NA
D: NA
J: TRBJ2-7
DNA: TGTGCCAGCAGCGCTCAGGGTTACGAGCAGTACTTC
CDR3: CASSAQGYEQYF

V: TRBV7-2
size: NA
D: TRBD2
J: TRBJ2-3
DNA: TGTGCCAGCAGCTTATATGGGACTAGCGCAGATACGCAGTATTTT
CDR3: CASSLYGTSADTQYF

V: TRBV6-1
size: NA
D: TRBD1
J: TRBJ2-3
DNA: TGTGCCAGCAGTGAAGTAGCCAGGGGGCCTACGCAGTATTTT
CDR3: CASSEVARGPTQYF

V: TRBV29-1
size: few
D: NA
J: TRBJ2-7
DNA: TGCAGCGTTCTCGGCGGGTTCTCCTACGAGCAGTACTTC
CDR3: CSVLGGFSYEQYF

V: TRBV2
size: NA
D: NA
J: TRBJ2-5
DNA: TGTGCCACCGCGTATACTGGGACCCAGTACTTC
CDR3: CATAYTGTQYF

V: TRBV7-2
size: few
D: NA
J: TRBJ2-7
DNA: TGTGCCAGCAGCCCTAGGACCTACGAGCAGTACTTC
CDR3: CASSPRTYEQYF

V: TRBV7-3
size: few
D: NA
J: TRBJ2-1
DNA: TGTGCCAGCAGCTTAGTCGGGGGAGTGAACAATGAGCAGTTCTTC
CDR3: CASSLVGGVNNEQFF

V: TRBV10-1
size: NA
D: TRBD2
J: TRBJ2-3
DNA: TGCGCCAGCAGTGACCCGCAACCCCCCTCTAGCGGGAGGATGGATACGCAGTATTTT
CDR3: CASSDPQPPSSGRMDTQYF

V: TRBV29-1
size: few
D: NA
J: TRBJ2-1
DNA: TGCAGCGTATTAAAATTAAACAATGAGCAGTTCTTC
CDR3: CSVLKLNNEQFF

V: TRBV2
size: few
D: TRBD1
J: TRBJ2-7
DNA: TGTGCCAGCAGTGAAGGATATGGGACAGGGGAATCCTACGAGCAGTACTTC
CDR3: CASSEGYGTGESYEQYF

V: TRBV7-9
size: NA
D: NA
J: TRBJ1-5
DNA: TGTGCCAGCAGCTTAGGCGTGAATCAGCCCCAGCATTTT
CDR3: CASSLGVNQPQHF

V: TRBV30
size: few
D: NA
J: TRBJ1-2
DNA: TGTGCCTGGAGTGTACCCGCCAGGGTTGCGGCCTATGGCTACACCTTC
CDR3: CAWSVPARVAAYGYTF

V: TRBV27
size: NA
D: NA
J: TRBJ1-2
DNA: TGTGCCAGCGGCAGGGCAACCTATGGCTACACCTTC
CDR3: CASGRATYGYTF

V: TRBV19
size: NA
D: NA
J: TRBJ1-1
DNA: TGTGCCAGTAGCCCGGGACAAGAAGCTTTCTTT
CDR3: CASSPGQEAFF

V: TRBV19
size: few
D: NA
J: TRBJ2-7
DNA: TGTGCCAGTAGTATCAACCCCAACGGGGAGCAGTACTTC
CDR3: CASSINPNGEQYF

V: TRBV6-6
size: NA
D: NA
J: TRBJ2-7
DNA: TGTGCCAGCAGGGGGGCTACAGAAAATAGGGGCGAGCAGTACTTC
CDR3: CASRGATENRGEQYF

V: TRBV28
size: NA
D: NA
J: TRBJ2-7
DNA: TGTGCCAGCAGTTTGGGCAACTACGAGCAGTACTTC
CDR3: CASSLGNYEQYF

V: TRBV7-9
size: NA
D: NA
J: TRBJ2-2
DNA: TGTGCCAGCAGCTTACTTATCACCGGGGAGCTGTTTTTT
CDR3: CASSLLITGELFF

V: TRBV29-1
size: few
D: TRBD2
J: TRBJ2-3
DNA: TGCAGCGTTGACGGGGAGGGAGATACGCAGTATTTT
CDR3: CSVDGEGDTQYF

V: TRBV11-2
size: NA
D: TRBD2
J: TRBJ2-2
DNA: TGTGCCAGCAGCTTAGTTAGCGGGGGATTTGACGGGGAGCTGTTTTTT
CDR3: CASSLVSGGFDGELFF

V: TRBV4-2
size: NA
D: TRBD1
J: TRBJ1-2
DNA: TGTGCCAGCAGCCCCCGGGACAGTAACTATGGCTACACCTTC
CDR3: CASSPRDSNYGYTF

V: TRBV5-1
size: NA
D: TRBD2
J: TRBJ2-3
DNA: TGCGCCAGCAGCCCTAGCGGGGAGCGGGACACAGATACGCAGTATTTT
CDR3: CASSPSGERDTDTQYF

V: TRBV6-1
size: NA
D: NA
J: TRBJ2-1
DNA: TGTGCCAGCAGTGACGCCGCTAGCTACTCCTACAATGAGCAGTTCTTC
CDR3: CASSDAASYSYNEQFF

V: TRBV30
size: NA
D: TRBD2
J: TRBJ2-4
DNA: TGTGCCTGGAGTATCCCCCCCCTAGCGGATTTTCAGTACTTC
CDR3: CAWSIPPLADFQYF

V: TRBV6-1
size: NA
D: TRBD2
J: TRBJ2-7
DNA: TGTGCCAGCAGTCAACTAGGTCTAGCGGGAGGGCAGTACTTC
CDR3: CASSQLGLAGGQYF

V: TRBV2
size: NA
D: TRBD1
J: TRBJ1-4
DNA: TGTGCCAGCAGATACTCGACCGGGACAGGGGGGAAAAAACTGTTTTTT
CDR3: CASRYSTGTGGKKLFF

V: TRBV2
size: few
D: TRBD2
J: TRBJ2-7
DNA: TGTGCCAGCAAGCGAGCGGGAGTTGTTTACGAGCAGTACTTC
CDR3: CASKRAGVVYEQYF

V: TRBV6-1
size: few
D: NA
J: TRBJ2-7
DNA: TGTGCCAGCAGTGAAGCAGGGCAGGGGAAGGAGTACTTC
CDR3: CASSEAGQGKEYF

V: TRBV6-5
size: NA
D: TRBD1
J: TRBJ1-4
DNA: TGTGCCAGCAGTTCGCCCGGGACAGGGAATGAAAAACTGTTTTTT
CDR3: CASSSPGTGNEKLFF

V: TRBV5-1
size: few
D: NA
J: TRBJ2-3
DNA: TGCGCCAGCAGCTTGGAGCCCCGGGGCGGGGCATCTGATACGCAGTATTTT
CDR3: CASSLEPRGGASDTQYF